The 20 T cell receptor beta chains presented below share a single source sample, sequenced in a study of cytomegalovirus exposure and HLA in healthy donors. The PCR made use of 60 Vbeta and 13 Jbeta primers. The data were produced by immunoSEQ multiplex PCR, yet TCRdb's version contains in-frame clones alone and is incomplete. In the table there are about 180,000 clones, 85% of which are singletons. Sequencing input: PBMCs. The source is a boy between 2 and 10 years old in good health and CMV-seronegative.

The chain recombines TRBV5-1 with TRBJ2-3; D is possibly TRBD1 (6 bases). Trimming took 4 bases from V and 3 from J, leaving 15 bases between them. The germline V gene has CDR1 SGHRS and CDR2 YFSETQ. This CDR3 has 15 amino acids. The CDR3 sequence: CASSPSGVGTDTQYF. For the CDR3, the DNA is TGCGCCAGCAGCCCCTCAGGGGTTGGGACAGATACGCAGTATTTT.

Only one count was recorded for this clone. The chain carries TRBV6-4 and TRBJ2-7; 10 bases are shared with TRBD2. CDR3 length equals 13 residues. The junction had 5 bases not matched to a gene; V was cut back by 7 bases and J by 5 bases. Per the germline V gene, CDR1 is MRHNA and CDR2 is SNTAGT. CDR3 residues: CASKVAGGDEQYV. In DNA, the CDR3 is TGTGCCAGCAAGGTAGCGGGGGGAGACGAGCAGTACGTC.

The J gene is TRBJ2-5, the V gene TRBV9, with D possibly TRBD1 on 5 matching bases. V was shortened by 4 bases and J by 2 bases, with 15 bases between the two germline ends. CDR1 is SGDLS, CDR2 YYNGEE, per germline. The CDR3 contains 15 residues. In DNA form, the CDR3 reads TGTGCCAGCAGCCCAATGAGACAGATACAAGAGACCCAGTACTTC. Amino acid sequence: CASSPMRQIQETQYF. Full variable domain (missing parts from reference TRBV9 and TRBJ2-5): DSGVTQTPKHLITATGQRVTLRCSPRSGDLSVYWYQQSLDQGLQFLIQYYNGEERAKGNILERFSAQQFPDLHSELNLSSLELGDSALYFCASSPMRQIQETQYFGPGTRLLVL.

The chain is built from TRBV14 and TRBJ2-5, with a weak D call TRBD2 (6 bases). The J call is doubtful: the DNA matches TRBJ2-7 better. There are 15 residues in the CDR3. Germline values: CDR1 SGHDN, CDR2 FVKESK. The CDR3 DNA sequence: TGTGCCAGCAGCCACTTTAGCGGAACCGCCTACGAGCAGTACTTC. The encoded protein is CASSHFSGTAYEQYF.

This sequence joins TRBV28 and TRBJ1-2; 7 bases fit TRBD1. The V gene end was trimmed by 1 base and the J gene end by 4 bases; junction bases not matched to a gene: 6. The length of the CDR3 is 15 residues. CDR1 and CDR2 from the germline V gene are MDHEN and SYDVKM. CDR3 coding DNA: TGTGCCAGCAGTTTATCCAGGACAGGATTCTATGGCTACACCTTC. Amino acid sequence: CASSLSRTGFYGYTF.

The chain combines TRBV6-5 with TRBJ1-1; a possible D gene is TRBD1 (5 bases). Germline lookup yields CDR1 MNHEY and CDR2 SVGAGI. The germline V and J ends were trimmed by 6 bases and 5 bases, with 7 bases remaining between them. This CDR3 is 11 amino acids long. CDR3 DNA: TGTGCCAGCAGCGGGGGGACTGAAGCTTTCTTT. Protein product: CASSGGTEAFF.

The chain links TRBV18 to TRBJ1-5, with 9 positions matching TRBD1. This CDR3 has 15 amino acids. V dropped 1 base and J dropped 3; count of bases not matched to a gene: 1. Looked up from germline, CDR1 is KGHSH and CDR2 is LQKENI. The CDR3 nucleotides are TGTGCCAGCTCACCACGGACAGGGGCCAATCAGCCCCAGCATTTT. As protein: CASSPRTGANQPQHF.

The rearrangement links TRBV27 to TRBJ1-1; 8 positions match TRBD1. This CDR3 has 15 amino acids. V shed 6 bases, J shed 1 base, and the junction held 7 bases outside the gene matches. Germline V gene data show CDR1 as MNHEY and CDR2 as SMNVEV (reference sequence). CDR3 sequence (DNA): TGTGCCAGCAGGGACCAGGGGGCAGGGAACACTGAAGCTTTCTTT. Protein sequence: CASRDQGAGNTEAFF.

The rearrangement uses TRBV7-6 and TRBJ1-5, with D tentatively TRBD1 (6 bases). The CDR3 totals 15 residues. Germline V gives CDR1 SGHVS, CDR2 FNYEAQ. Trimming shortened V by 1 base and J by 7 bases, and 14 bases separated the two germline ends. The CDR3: CASSLGMGGGQPQHF. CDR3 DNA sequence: TGTGCCAGCAGCTTAGGGATGGGCGGGGGCCAGCCCCAGCATTTT. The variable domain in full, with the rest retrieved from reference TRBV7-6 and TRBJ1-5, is GAGVSQSPRYKVTKRGQDVALRCDPISGHVSLYWYRQALGQGPEFLTYFNYEAQQDKSGLPNDRFSAERPEGSISTLTIQRTEQRDSAMYRCASSLGMGGGQPQHFGDGTRLSIL.

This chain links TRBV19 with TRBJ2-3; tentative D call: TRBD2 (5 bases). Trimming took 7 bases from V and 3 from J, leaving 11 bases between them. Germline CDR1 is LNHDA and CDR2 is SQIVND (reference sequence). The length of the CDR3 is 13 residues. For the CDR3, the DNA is TGTGCCAGTACAGAGGGTGTAACAGATACGCAGTATTTT. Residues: CASTEGVTDTQYF.

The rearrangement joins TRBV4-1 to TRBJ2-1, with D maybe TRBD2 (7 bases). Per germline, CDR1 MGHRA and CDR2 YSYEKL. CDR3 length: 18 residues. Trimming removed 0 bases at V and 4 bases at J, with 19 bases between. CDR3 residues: CASSQDVLGGGLYNEQFF. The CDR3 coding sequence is TGCGCCAGCAGCCAAGATGTGCTAGGGGGGGGCCTGTACAATGAGCAGTTCTTC.

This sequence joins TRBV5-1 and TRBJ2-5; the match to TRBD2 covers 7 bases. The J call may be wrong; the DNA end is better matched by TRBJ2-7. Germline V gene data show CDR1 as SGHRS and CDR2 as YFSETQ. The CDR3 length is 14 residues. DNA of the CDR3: TGCGCCAGCAGCTTAAGCGGGAAAGGGTACGAGCAGTACTTC. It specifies CASSLSGKGYEQYF.

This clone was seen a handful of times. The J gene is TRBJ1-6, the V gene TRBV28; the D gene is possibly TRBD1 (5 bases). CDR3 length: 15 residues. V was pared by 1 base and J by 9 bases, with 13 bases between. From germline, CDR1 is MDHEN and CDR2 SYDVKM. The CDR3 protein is CASSLSGTASSPLHF. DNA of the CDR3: TGTGCCAGCAGTTTATCGGGGACTGCCAGTTCACCCCTCCACTTT.

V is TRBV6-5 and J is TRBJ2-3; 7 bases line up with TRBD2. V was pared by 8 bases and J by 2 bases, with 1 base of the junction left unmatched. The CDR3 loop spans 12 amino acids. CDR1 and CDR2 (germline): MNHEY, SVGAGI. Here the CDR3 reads CASGGVTDTQYF. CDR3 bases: TGTGCCAGCGGGGGGGTCACAGATACGCAGTATTTT.

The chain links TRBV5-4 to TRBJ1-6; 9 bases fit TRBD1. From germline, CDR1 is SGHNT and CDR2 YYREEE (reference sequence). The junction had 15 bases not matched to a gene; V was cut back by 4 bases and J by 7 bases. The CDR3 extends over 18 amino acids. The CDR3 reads CASSPGQGGRVGNSPLHF. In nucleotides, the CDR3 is TGTGCCAGCAGCCCGGGACAGGGTGGGCGCGTGGGCAATTCACCCCTCCACTTT.

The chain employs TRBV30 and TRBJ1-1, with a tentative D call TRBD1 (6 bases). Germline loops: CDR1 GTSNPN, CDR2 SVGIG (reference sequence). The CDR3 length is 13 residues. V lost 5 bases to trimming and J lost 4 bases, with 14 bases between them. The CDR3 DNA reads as TGTGCCTGGTCGACAGGTTTGAGCACTGAAGCTTTCTTT. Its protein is CAWSTGLSTEAFF.

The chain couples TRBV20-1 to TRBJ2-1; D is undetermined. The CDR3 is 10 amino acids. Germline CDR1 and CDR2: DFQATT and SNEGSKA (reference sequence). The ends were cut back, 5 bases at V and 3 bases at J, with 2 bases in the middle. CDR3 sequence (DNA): TGCAGTGCTCGCTACAATGAGCAGTTCTTC. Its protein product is CSARYNEQFF.

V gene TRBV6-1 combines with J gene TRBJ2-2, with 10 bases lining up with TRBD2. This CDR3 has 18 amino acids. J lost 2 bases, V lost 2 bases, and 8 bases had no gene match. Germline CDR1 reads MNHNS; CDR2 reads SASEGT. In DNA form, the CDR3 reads TGTGCCAGCAGTGAACGAGCGGGAGGGCCTATCAACACCGGGGAGCTGTTTTTT. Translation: CASSERAGGPINTGELFF.

In DNA, the CDR3 is TGTGCCTGGAGTAGGGGATTATCCGACACGGTCTATGGCTACACCTTC. It codes for CAWSRGLSDTVYGYTF. The chain couples TRBV30 to TRBJ1-2; maybe TRBD1 (5 bases). V was cut by 2 bases and J by 4 bases, with 20 bases left in between. This CDR3 contains 16 residues. Germline V gene data show CDR1 as GTSNPN and CDR2 as SVGIG (reference sequence).

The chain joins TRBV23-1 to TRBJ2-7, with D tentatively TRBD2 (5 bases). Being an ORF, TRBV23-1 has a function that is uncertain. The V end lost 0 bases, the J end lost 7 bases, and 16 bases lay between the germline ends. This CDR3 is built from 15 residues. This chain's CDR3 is CASSQSNPEGLEQYV. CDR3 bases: TGCGCCAGCAGTCAATCGAATCCCGAGGGCCTGGAGCAGTACGTC.